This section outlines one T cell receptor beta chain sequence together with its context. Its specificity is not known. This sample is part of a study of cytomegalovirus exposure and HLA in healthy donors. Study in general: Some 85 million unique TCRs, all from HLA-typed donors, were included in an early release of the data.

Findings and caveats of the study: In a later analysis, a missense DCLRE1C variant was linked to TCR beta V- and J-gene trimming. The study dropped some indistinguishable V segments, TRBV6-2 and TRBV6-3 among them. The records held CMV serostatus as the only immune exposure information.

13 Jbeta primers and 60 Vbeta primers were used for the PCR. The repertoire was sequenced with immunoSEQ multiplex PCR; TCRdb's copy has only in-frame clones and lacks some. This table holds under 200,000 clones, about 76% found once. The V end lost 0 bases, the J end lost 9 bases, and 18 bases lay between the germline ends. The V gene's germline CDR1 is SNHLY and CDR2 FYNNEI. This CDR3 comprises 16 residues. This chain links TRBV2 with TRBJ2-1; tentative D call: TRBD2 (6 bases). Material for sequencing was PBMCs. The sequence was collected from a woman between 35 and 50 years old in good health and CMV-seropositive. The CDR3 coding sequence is TGTGCCAGCAGTGAAGCGCGGCTAGCGTCCGAAGGTGAGCAGTTCTTC. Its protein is CASSEARLASEGEQFF.